This passage covers 2 T cell receptor beta chains from one sample sequenced in a study of CD8 T cells in ankylosing spondylitis. A single record per CDR3 protein comes from TCRdb applying MiXCR to the 5' RACE reads. The profile covers about 840,000 distinct CDR3 sequences, with 12% appearing a single time and 0.45% to 0.6% taken by the ten largest. Their cognate antigens are unknown. Notes on the study in general: Within ankylosing spondylitis blood, a TCR beta motif made up of several highly homologous variants appeared to be characteristic.

Sequencing was done on a sample of blood, either unsorted or a sorted T cell fraction (not recorded which). The receptors come from a male donor with ankylosing spondylitis.

In nucleotides, the CDR3 is TGTGCCAGCAGCCAAGATATCGCTAGCGGGAGGAGCACAGATACGCAGTATTTT. Translation: CASSQDIASGRSTDTQYF. The chain recombines TRBV4-2 with TRBJ2-3; 11 bases map to TRBD2. The CDR3 sequence is 18 residues long. Per germline, CDR1 LGHNA and CDR2 YNFKEQ. Trimming took 0 bases from V and 0 from J; bases not matched to a gene: 5.

Concerning this clonotype: This may stem from a read error, because a much larger clone lies one nucleotide away. The rearrangement uses TRBV10-3 and TRBJ1-1, with D perhaps TRBD1 (5 bases). CDR1 and CDR2 (germline): ENHRY, SYGVKD. The CDR3 is made up of 15 amino acids. Trimming stripped 8 bases from V and 4 bases from J, with 20 bases between. This CDR3 is CAIEPSRDLATEAFF. The CDR3 DNA reads as TGTGCCATCGAACCCAGCAGGGATTTGGCCACTGAAGCTTTCTTT.